These 31 T cell receptor beta chains were sequenced from one sample in a study of blood T cells in healthy people across ages. Next came a second PCR, run for about 6 to 12 cycles, which used a sample-barcoded 5' primer along with a J-beta primer mix. A single record per CDR3 protein comes from TCRdb applying MiXCR to the 5' RACE reads. Among around 1.5 million distinct CDR3 sequences listed, 42% were seen once. Input material: blood. The receptors originated from a woman between 18 and 30 years old in good health.

This chain links TRBV14 with TRBJ2-7; 7 bases align to TRBD2. CDR1 and CDR2 from the germline V gene are SGHDN and FVKESK. V trimming: 4 bases; J trimming: 7 bases; junction bases outside the gene matches: 13. The CDR3 is made up of 15 amino acids. The CDR3 sequence: CASSPGLADYNEQYF. Written as DNA, the CDR3 is TGTGCCAGCAGCCCGGGGCTAGCGGACTACAATGAGCAGTACTTC.

The chain recombines TRBV6-5 with TRBJ2-5; D is tentatively TRBD1 or TRBD2 (5 bases each). TRBJ2-7 explains the end of the DNA better; the J call may be wrong. Per germline, CDR1 MNHEY and CDR2 SVGAGI. CDR3 length equals 15 residues. CDR3 DNA: TGTGCCAGCAGTTACTCCGGACACGAGGGTTTCGAGCAGTACTTC. Its protein product is CASSYSGHEGFEQYF.

This clonotype was recorded a few times. The rearrangement joins TRBV7-9 to TRBJ2-5; D call uncertain. Germline V CDR1 and CDR2: SEHNR, FQNEAQ (reference sequence). There are 14 residues in the CDR3. The germline V and J ends were trimmed by 2 bases and 4 bases, with 11 bases remaining between them. This chain's CDR3 is CASSLSQERETQYF. In DNA, the CDR3 is TGTGCCAGCAGCTTAAGTCAGGAAAGAGAGACCCAGTACTTC.

The chain has TRBV14 and TRBJ2-5; D uncertain. The tail of the sequence fits TRBJ2-7 better, so the J call may be wrong. This CDR3 is 13 amino acids long. The germline V gene has CDR1 SGHDN and CDR2 FVKESK. The CDR3 loop is CASSLVPTNEQYF. DNA of the CDR3: TGTGCCAGCAGCCTGGTACCGACCAACGAGCAGTACTTC.

The chain couples TRBV7-8 to TRBJ1-6; D uncertain. Germline loops: CDR1 SGHVS, CDR2 FQNEAQ. The CDR3 runs 16 residues. V was pared by 1 base and J by 7 bases, with 14 bases between. This CDR3 is CASSLGTPVLNSPLHF. In nucleotides, the CDR3 is TGTGCCAGCAGCTTAGGTACCCCCGTTCTCAATTCACCCCTCCACTTT.

This clonotype was observed a handful of times. The chain links TRBV12-3 or TRBV12-4 to TRBJ1-5; D is unresolved. With 6 bases removed from V and 5 bases from J, the gap between germline ends came to 23 bases. The CDR3 contains 17 residues. The CDR3 DNA reads as TGTGCCAGCAGGCGGACGACGGGCCTTGCGACCTATCAGCCCCAGCATTTT. It yields the protein CASRRTTGLATYQPQHF.

The chain uses TRBV27 and TRBJ2-2; 7 nucleotides agree with TRBD1. The V and J ends lost 5 bases and 3 bases, in that order; junction bases with no gene match: 6. This CDR3 contains 15 residues. Germline lookup yields CDR1 MNHEY and CDR2 SMNVEV (reference sequence). This chain's CDR3 is CASSPGQVHTGELFF. The CDR3 DNA reads TGTGCCAGCAGTCCAGGACAGGTCCACACCGGGGAGCTGTTTTTT.

This clonotype has more than one count but fewer than ten. The rearrangement joins TRBV4-1 to TRBJ2-3; D not certain. Germline loops: CDR1 MGHRA, CDR2 YSYEKL. The CDR3 covers 14 residues. Trimming left V 0 bases short and J 4 bases short, with 8 bases between. The CDR3 protein is CASSQETVPDTQYF. The CDR3 DNA reads as TGCGCCAGCAGCCAAGAAACAGTCCCAGATACGCAGTATTTT.

This chain uses TRBV30 with TRBJ2-2; D call uncertain. This CDR3 is 13 amino acids long. Per the germline V gene, CDR1 is GTSNPN and CDR2 is SVGIG (reference sequence). Trimming removed 1 base at V and 5 bases at J, with 8 bases between. CDR3 sequence reads: CAWSGSGTGELFF. CDR3 DNA: TGTGCCTGGAGTGGCAGTGGAACCGGGGAGCTGTTTTTT. Using reference TRBV30 and TRBJ2-2 for the parts outside the CDR3, the full variable domain is SQTIHQWPATLVQPVGSPLSLECTVEGTSNPNLYWYRQAAGRGLQLLFYSVGIGQISSEVPQNLSASRPQDRQFILSSKKLLLSDSGFYLCAWSGSGTGELFFGEGSRLTVL.

The chain recombines TRBV29-1 with TRBJ1-2, with a tentative D call TRBD1 (6 bases). The germline gives CDR1 SQVTM, CDR2 ANQGSEA. Trimming took 3 bases from V and 2 from J, leaving 10 bases between them. CDR3 length: 13 residues. DNA of the CDR3: TGCAGCGTTGACAGGACAGCGAACTATGGCTACACCTTC. This encodes CSVDRTANYGYTF.

The gene calls are TRBV20-1 and TRBJ1-4; maybe TRBD1 (5 bases). V dropped 2 bases and J dropped 12 bases, with 19 bases sitting between them. The length of the CDR3 is 14 residues. Per the germline V gene, CDR1 is DFQATT and CDR2 is SNEGSKA (reference sequence). This CDR3 is CSARTQGAFRELFF. DNA for the CDR3: TGCAGTGCTAGAACCCAGGGCGCTTTTCGTGAACTGTTTTTT.

The chain joins TRBV12-3 or TRBV12-4 to TRBJ2-3; D tentatively fits TRBD1 or TRBD2 (5 bases each). The ends were cut back, 6 bases at V and 2 bases at J, with 12 bases in the middle. There are 14 residues in the CDR3. The CDR3 DNA sequence: TGTGCCAGCAGGCCAGACGGGGCCACAGATACGCAGTATTTT. Amino acids: CASRPDGATDTQYF.

Comments on this clonotype: The junction departs from germline at one end; a sequencing error may be responsible. This chain uses TRBV9 with TRBJ1-6; possibly TRBD1 for D (5 bases). Per germline, CDR1 SGDLS and CDR2 YYNGEE. The CDR3 consists of 14 residues. CDR3 residues: CASSVGQGGSPPHF. CDR3 nucleotides: TGTGCCAGCAGCGTAGGGCAGGGAGGCTCACCCCCCCACTTT.

The rearrangement links TRBV7-8 to TRBJ2-1, with D possibly being TRBD1 or TRBD2 (5 bases each). Trimming cost V 7 bases and J 7 bases, with 14 bases left between them. The CDR3 has 13 amino acids. CDR1 is SGHVS, CDR2 FQNEAQ, per germline. The CDR3 is CASTTGADNEQFF. As DNA, the CDR3 is TGTGCCAGCACCACCGGGGCGGATAATGAGCAGTTCTTC.

At least ten counts were recorded for this clonotype. V is TRBV18 and J is TRBJ2-5, with D hard to call. CDR3 length: 13 residues. The germline V and J ends were trimmed by 8 bases and 2 bases, with 12 bases remaining between them. From germline, CDR1 is KGHSH and CDR2 LQKENI. The CDR3, as DNA: TGTGCCAGCAGTCCCCCCATTCAAGAGACCCAGTACTTC. It translates to CASSPPIQETQYF.

V is TRBV12-3 or TRBV12-4 and J is TRBJ1-2; a weak D match, TRBD1 (6 bases). The V and J ends lost 6 bases and 4 bases respectively, with 18 bases between them. The CDR3 loop spans 15 amino acids. The CDR3 spells CASRTTGKATYGYTF. In nucleotides, the CDR3 is TGTGCCAGCAGAACCACAGGGAAAGCTACCTATGGCTACACCTTC.

This chain links TRBV5-1 with TRBJ2-7; a weak D match, TRBD2 (6 bases). TRBJ2-5 matches the DNA end more closely, so the J call is doubtful. The CDR3 loop spans 13 amino acids. CDR1 and CDR2 from the germline V gene are SGHRS and YFSETQ. The CDR3 nucleotides read TGCGCCAGCAGCTGGGAGGTGCAAGAGACCCAGTACTTC. Translated, it gives CASSWEVQETQYF.

This sequence joins TRBV19 and TRBJ2-1; 7 bases are shared with TRBD1. Germline CDR1 reads LNHDA; CDR2 reads SQIVND (reference sequence). With 7 bases clipped from V and 4 bases from J, the junction kept 10 bases outside the gene matches. The CDR3 extends over 15 amino acids. This chain's CDR3 is CASTRLRQGYNEQFF. For the CDR3, the DNA is TGTGCCAGTACCCGGTTACGACAGGGATACAATGAGCAGTTCTTC. The full variable domain, its missing parts supplied by reference TRBV19 and TRBJ2-1, is DGGITQSPKYLFRKEGQNVTLSCEQNLNHDAMYWYRQDPGQGLRLIYYSQIVNDFQKGDIAEGYSVSREKKESFPLTVTSAQKNPTAFYLCASTRLRQGYNEQFFGPGTRLTVL.

The V and J genes are TRBV3-1 and TRBJ2-7, with TRBD1 matching over 8 bases. The length of the CDR3 is 14 residues. The germline V gene has CDR1 LGHDT and CDR2 YNNKEL (reference sequence). V dropped 4 bases and J dropped 3; count of bases not matched to a gene: 5. DNA of the CDR3: TGTGCCAGCAGCCGAGACAGGGGCCTCTACGAGCAGTACTTC. Its translation: CASSRDRGLYEQYF.

This clonotype turned up a few times. This sequence joins TRBV12-3 or TRBV12-4 and TRBJ2-3, with 7 nucleotides matching TRBD1. The CDR3 runs to 15 residues. J lost 6 bases, V lost 2 bases, and 8 bases had no gene match. The chain's CDR3 is CASSLRGPLGDTQYF. CDR3 nucleotides: TGTGCCAGCAGTTTAAGGGGGCCCCTAGGTGATACGCAGTATTTT.

The chain combines TRBV12-3 or TRBV12-4 with TRBJ2-2; a weak D match, TRBD1 (6 bases). The CDR3 runs to 14 residues. Trimming pared 5 bases from V and 6 bases from J, leaving 13 bases between. CDR3 residues: CASSAQGWAGELFF. Here the CDR3 DNA reads TGTGCCAGCAGTGCACAGGGTTGGGCCGGGGAGCTGTTTTTT.

This clonotype was seen only a few times. The chain recombines TRBV6-1 with TRBJ2-3; D is unresolved. The CDR3 length is 16 residues. The germline V gene has CDR1 MNHNS and CDR2 SASEGT. Trimming pared 2 bases from V and 6 bases from J, leaving 18 bases between. The CDR3 is CASSENAVLVSDTQYF. In DNA, the CDR3 is TGTGCCAGCAGTGAAAACGCGGTTTTAGTGTCGGATACGCAGTATTTT.

This clonotype was detected ten times or more. This chain uses TRBV4-2 with TRBJ1-6; D ambiguous. Germline V gene sequence: CDR1 LGHNA, CDR2 YNFKEQ. Trimming removed 0 bases at V and 7 bases at J, with 7 bases between. This CDR3 comprises 14 residues. The CDR3 DNA reads TGTGCCAGCAGCCAAGACAGCCCGAATTCACCCCTCCACTTT. This codes for CASSQDSPNSPLHF.

This clonotype was picked up many times. The chain couples TRBV6-5 to TRBJ2-7, with 9 bases lining up with TRBD1. The V and J ends lost 7 bases and 3 bases, in that order; junction bases with no gene match: 4. Per the germline V gene, CDR1 is MNHEY and CDR2 is SVGAGI. This CDR3 spans 13 amino acids. In nucleotides, the CDR3 is TGTGCCAGCACATCGGACAGGGGCTACGAGCAGTACTTC. Translation: CASTSDRGYEQYF.

This clonotype has only a few counts. The chain joins TRBV6-1 to TRBJ1-5; TRBD1 matches at 9 bases. The CDR3 has 14 amino acids. Germline V gene lookup returns CDR1 MNHNS and CDR2 SASEGT. With 2 bases clipped from V and 11 bases from J, the junction kept 7 bases outside the gene matches. This CDR3 is CASSERGQGSAQHF. CDR3 nucleotides: TGTGCCAGCAGTGAAAGGGGACAGGGATCGGCCCAGCATTTT.

This clonotype was counted a few times. J is TRBJ2-7 and V is TRBV6-2 or TRBV6-3, with TRBD2 identical over 11 bases. Germline CDR1 is MNHEY and CDR2 is SVGEGT. V shed 7 bases, J shed 2 bases, and the junction held 4 bases outside the gene matches. This CDR3 has 14 amino acids. The CDR3 DNA follows: TGTGCCAGCAATCTACTAGCGGGAGCCTACGAGCAGTACTTC. Its translation: CASNLLAGAYEQYF.

This clonotype was counted only a few times. At one boundary the junction diverges from the germline segment, which might be a read error. The chain has TRBV25-1 and TRBJ2-3; D may be TRBD2 (6 bases). The CDR3 has 15 amino acids. The germline V gene encodes CDR1 MGHDK and CDR2 SYGVNS. CDR3 in DNA: TGTGCCAGCAGTGATTCACCAGCGGGCACGGATACGCAGTATTTT. Translating gives CASSDSPAGTDTQYF.

V and J are TRBV6-5 and TRBJ2-7; no firm D call. Between the trimmed V and J ends, which lost 2 bases and 1 base, there was a span of 6 bases. Germline values: CDR1 MNHEY, CDR2 SVGAGI. The CDR3 covers 13 residues. The CDR3 DNA is TGTGCCAGCAGTTACCTAAAATCCTACGAGCAGTACTTC. This codes for CASSYLKSYEQYF.

In the case of this clonotype: An end of the junction differs from the germline gene, which may be a read error. The chain has TRBV6-1 and TRBJ2-7; D remains unclear. From germline, CDR1 is MNHNS and CDR2 SASEGT. The CDR3 sequence is 14 residues long. The CDR3, as DNA: TGTGTCAGCAGTGAAGCGTGGCGGACCTACGAGCAGTACTTC. Residues: CVSSEAWRTYEQYF.

There are a few counts of this clonotype. V is TRBV28 and J is TRBJ2-7, with D perhaps given as TRBD1 or TRBD2 (5 bases each). V lost 5 bases to trimming and J lost 2 bases, with 10 bases between them. CDR1 is MDHEN, CDR2 SYDVKM, per germline. The CDR3 extends over 13 amino acids. The chain's CDR3 is CASSRDGPYEQYF. The CDR3, as DNA: TGTGCCAGCAGTCGGGACGGTCCCTACGAGCAGTACTTC.

In regard to this clonotype: A junction end diverges from the germline sequence, so it may reflect a read error. This chain connects TRBV6-5 to TRBJ2-1; D is ambiguous. The CDR3 totals 16 residues. Germline CDR1 MNHEY, CDR2 SVGAGI. The CDR3 spells CANSYTHTVSYNEQFF. In DNA, the CDR3 is TGTGCCAACAGTTACACCCACACCGTCTCCTACAATGAGCAGTTCTTC.